A single sample gave rise to the 8 T cell receptor beta chains below, sequenced in a study of PD-1 blockade in classical Hodgkin lymphoma. Profiled with immunoSEQ multiplex PCR; TCRdb holds only in-frame clones, not every one. The data contain 14,000 to 15,000 clones, about 61% of them singletons. Every one of the patients relapsed after autologous stem cell transplantation (brentuximab vedotin exposure was variable). This sample comprised peripheral blood mononuclear cells (PBMCs), obtained at baseline. These receptors all come from a human donor with classical Hodgkin lymphoma.

The J gene is TRBJ2-1, the V gene TRBV19; 11 nucleotides align to TRBD2. The CDR3 covers 17 residues. Germline assignment: CDR1 LNHDA and CDR2 SQIVND (reference sequence). The V gene end was trimmed by 3 bases and the J gene end by 4 bases; junction bases not matched to a gene: 8. The chain's CDR3 is CASSISGTSGGYNEQFF. The CDR3 DNA reads as TGTGCCAGTAGTATTTCTGGGACTAGCGGAGGATACAATGAGCAGTTCTTC.

This chain connects TRBV2 to TRBJ2-1; no clear D gene. Germline CDR1 and CDR2: SNHLY and FYNNEI. The V end lost 7 bases, the J end lost 3 bases, and 16 bases lay between the germline ends. The CDR3 contains 15 residues. The CDR3 here is CASTTGGVNYNEQFF. As DNA, the CDR3 is TGTGCCAGCACCACGGGTGGGGTTAACTACAATGAGCAGTTCTTC.

By share of the sample, this clone is large. J is TRBJ2-1 and V is TRBV16; 7 nucleotides line up with TRBD1. CDR3 length equals 13 residues. Trimming at V came to 4 bases and at J to 8 bases, leaving 5 bases not matched to a gene. Germline CDR1 and CDR2: KGHSY and FQNENV. The CDR3: CASSRDRGDEQFF. DNA for the CDR3: TGTGCCAGCAGCCGGGACAGAGGCGATGAGCAGTTCTTC.

In its sample, this clone was seen a few times. The V call is TRBV2, the J call TRBJ2-2; 12 bases are shared with TRBD1. CDR1 and CDR2 from the germline V gene are SNHLY and FYNNEI. The V segment lost 4 bases and the J segment 8 bases; nucleotides outside the gene matches: 8. The CDR3 is 16 amino acids. CDR3 loop: CASSVQGQGAGGELFF. The DNA of the CDR3 is TGTGCCAGCAGTGTACAGGGACAGGGGGCTGGTGGGGAGCTGTTTTTT.

The chain uses TRBV28 and TRBJ2-7; TRBD2 is a possible D gene (6 bases). The germline CDR1 and CDR2 sequences are MDHEN and SYDVKM. The CDR3 sequence is 17 residues long. The V gene lost 2 bases and the J gene lost 5 bases, with 22 bases spanning the gap. CDR3 sequence reads: CASSLRVRRGVVNEQYF. The CDR3 DNA is TGTGCCAGCAGTTTAAGGGTGCGGAGGGGCGTAGTTAACGAGCAGTACTTC. Full variable domain (remainder filled in from reference TRBV28 and TRBJ2-7): DVKVTQSSRYLVKRTGEKVFLECVQDMDHENMFWYRQDPGLGLRLIYFSYDVKMKEKGDIPEGYSVSREKKERFSLILESASTNQTSMYLCASSLRVRRGVVNEQYFGPGTRLTVT.

The chain joins TRBV11-3 to TRBJ2-3, with D tentatively TRBD2 (5 bases). CDR3 length: 14 amino acids. Trimming removed 5 bases at V and 4 bases at J, with 13 bases between. Per germline, CDR1 SGHNT and CDR2 YENEEA. The CDR3 DNA sequence: TGTGCCAGCAGCGCTAGCATTTCCCCAGATACGCAGTATTTT. Translation gives CASSASISPDTQYF.

The chain is built from TRBV29-1 and TRBJ2-1, with D possibly being TRBD2 (5 bases). Trimming stripped 7 bases from V and 5 bases from J, with 9 bases between. The CDR3 is 11 amino acids. Germline values: CDR1 SQVTM, CDR2 ANQGSEA. The CDR3: CSAWRNNEQFF. CDR3 in DNA: TGCAGCGCTTGGAGGAACAATGAGCAGTTCTTC.

The V gene is TRBV5-1, the J gene TRBJ2-1, with 8 bases matching TRBD2. The CDR3 is 14 amino acids. J gave up 9 bases and V 6 bases, and 11 bases lay outside the gene matches. Germline V gene data show CDR1 as SGHRS and CDR2 as YFSETQ. The CDR3 DNA is TGCGCCAGCAATCAAGCGGGAGAAGGGTTTGAGCAGTTCTTC. It is translated as CASNQAGEGFEQFF.